Presented here are 8 T cell receptor beta chains from one specimen sequenced in a study of CD8+CD57+ T cells in acquired aplastic anemia. Genomic DNA, serving as template, underwent TCR beta VDJ and CDR3 profiling. From the reads, TCRdb called clonotypes with MiXCR, one entry per CDR3 protein. Here the sample spans around 180,000 distinct CDR3 sequences, approximately 48% being singletons. Patients included in sequencing had previously demonstrated CD8+CD57+ cell expansion by flow cytometry. Sequencing was carried out using sorted CD4+, CD8+, or CD8+CD57+ T cells (not recorded which) from PBMCs. The source of these receptors is a human donor with aplastic anemia.

Many counts were recorded for this clonotype. The CDR3 region is CASSWGQNTEAFF. For the CDR3, the DNA is TGTGCCAGCAGCTGGGGACAAAACACTGAAGCTTTCTTT. The chain carries TRBV5-5 and TRBJ1-1; D is perhaps TRBD1 (6 bases). The CDR3 is 13 residues long. The V and J ends lost 3 bases and 2 bases respectively, with 8 bases between them. Germline V CDR1 and CDR2: SGHKS, YYEKEE (reference sequence).

The chain is built from TRBV19 and TRBJ1-5; no firm D call. CDR3 length: 14 amino acids. V was pared by 5 bases and J by 1 base, with 9 bases between. The germline gives CDR1 LNHDA, CDR2 SQIVND (reference sequence). CDR3 DNA sequence: TGTGCCAGTAGTGTGGGGAGGAGCAATCAGCCCCAGCATTTT. Translating gives CASSVGRSNQPQHF.

As concerns this clonotype: Because the CDR3 is missing its conserved closing phenylalanine or tryptophan, this is likely a read error. The chain uses TRBV9 and TRBJ2-7; D is perhaps TRBD2 (5 bases). This CDR3 comprises 14 residues. In germline, CDR1 is SGDLS, CDR2 YYNGEE. Trimming stripped 4 bases from V and 2 bases from J, with 13 bases between. CDR3 in DNA: TGTGCCAGCAGCAACCGGGATCGAACCTACGAGCAGTACCTC. Its protein is CASSNRDRTYEQYL.

The table lists this clonotype with many counts. The chain links TRBV5-1 to TRBJ2-7; D might be TRBD1 (5 bases). The CDR3 has 13 amino acids. Germline V gene lookup returns CDR1 SGHRS and CDR2 YFSETQ. V shed 4 bases and J shed 1 base, with 9 bases lying between them. The CDR3 sequence is CASSDSTSYEQYF. CDR3 DNA: TGCGCCAGCAGCGACAGTACATCCTACGAGCAGTACTTC.

Regarding this clonotype: The DNA is omitted, as the CDR3 cannot be located on it reliably, and the CDR3 follows TCRdb's listing. The V call is TRBV25-1, the J call TRBJ2-1; the DNA was not used to check the table's D call, TRBD2. The CDR3 has 22 amino acids, counting both end residues. CDR1 is MGHDK and CDR2 is SYGVNS in the germline V gene. CDR3 residues: CASSMAGGGHEQYFGPGNEQFF.

This clonotype occurred once. This chain connects TRBV10-3 to TRBJ2-3; 8 nucleotides match TRBD2. The CDR3 extends over 16 amino acids. V was pared by 7 bases and J by 5 bases, with 14 bases of the junction left unmatched. CDR1 is ENHRY and CDR2 is SYGVKD in the germline V gene. The CDR3 nucleotides read TGTGCCATCACCCCAATGGTAGCGGGAATGATAGATACGCAGTATTTT. Translated, it gives CAITPMVAGMIDTQYF.

This clonotype occurred many times. The V and J genes are TRBV5-5 and TRBJ2-1; D perhaps matches TRBD2 (5 bases). Germline-derived CDR1 and CDR2 are SGHKS and YYEKEE (reference sequence). This CDR3 is 16 amino acids long. Deletions cut 0 bases from V and 0 bases from J, with 10 bases between. CDR3 sequence (DNA): TGTGCCAGCAGCTTGGGGCGGGCGGGCTCCTACAATGAGCAGTTCTTC. Its protein product is CASSLGRAGSYNEQFF.

A word on this clonotype: The junction departs from germline at one end; a sequencing error may be responsible. The J gene is TRBJ2-5, the V gene TRBV5-6; 7 bases match TRBD1. This CDR3 spans 18 amino acids. Germline V gives CDR1 SGHDT, CDR2 YYEEEE. Here the CDR3 DNA reads TGTGCCAGCAGCTTGATCTCGAGGGGGCTTTTGTTTTCGGAGACCCAGTGCTTC. It yields the protein CASSLISRGLLFSETQCF.